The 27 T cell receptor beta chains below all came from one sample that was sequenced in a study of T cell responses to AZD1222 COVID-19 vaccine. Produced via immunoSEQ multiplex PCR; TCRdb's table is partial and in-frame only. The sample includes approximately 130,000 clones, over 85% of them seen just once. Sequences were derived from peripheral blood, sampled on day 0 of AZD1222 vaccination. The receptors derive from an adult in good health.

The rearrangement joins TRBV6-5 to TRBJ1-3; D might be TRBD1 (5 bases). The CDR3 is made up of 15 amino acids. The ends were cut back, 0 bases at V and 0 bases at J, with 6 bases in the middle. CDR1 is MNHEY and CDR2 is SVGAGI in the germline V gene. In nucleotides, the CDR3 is TGTGCCAGCAGTTACTCCAGGGACTCTGGAAACACCATATATTTT. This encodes CASSYSRDSGNTIYF.

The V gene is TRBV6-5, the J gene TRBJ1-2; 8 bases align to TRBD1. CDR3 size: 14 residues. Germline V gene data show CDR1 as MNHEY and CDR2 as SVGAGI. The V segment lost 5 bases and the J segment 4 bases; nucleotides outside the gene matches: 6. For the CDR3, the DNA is TGTGCCAGCAGTCTCGGACAGGGAGGCTATGGCTACACCTTC. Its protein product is CASSLGQGGYGYTF.

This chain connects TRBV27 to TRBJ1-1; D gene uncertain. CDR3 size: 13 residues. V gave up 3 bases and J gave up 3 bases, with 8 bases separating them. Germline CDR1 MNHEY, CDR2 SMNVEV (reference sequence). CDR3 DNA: TGTGCCAGCAGTTTTGTGGGTGACACTGAAGCTTTCTTT. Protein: CASSFVGDTEAFF.

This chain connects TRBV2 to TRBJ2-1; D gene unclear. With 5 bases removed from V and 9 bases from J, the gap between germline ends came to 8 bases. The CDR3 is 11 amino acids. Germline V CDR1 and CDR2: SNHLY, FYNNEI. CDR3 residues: CASSLRSEQFF. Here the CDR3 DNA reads TGTGCCAGCAGTCTACGGAGTGAGCAGTTCTTC.

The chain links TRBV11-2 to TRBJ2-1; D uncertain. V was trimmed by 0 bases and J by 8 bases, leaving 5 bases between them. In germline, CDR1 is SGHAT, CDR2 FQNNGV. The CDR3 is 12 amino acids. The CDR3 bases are TGTGCCAGCAGCTTAGAGGAGTATGAGCAGTTCTTC. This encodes CASSLEEYEQFF. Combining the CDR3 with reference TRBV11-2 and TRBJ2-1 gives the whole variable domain EAGVAQSPRYKIIEKRQSVAFWCNPISGHATLYWYQQILGQGPKLLIQFQNNGVVDDSQLPKDRFSAERLKGVDSTLKIQPAKLEDSAVYLCASSLEEYEQFFGPGTRLTVL.

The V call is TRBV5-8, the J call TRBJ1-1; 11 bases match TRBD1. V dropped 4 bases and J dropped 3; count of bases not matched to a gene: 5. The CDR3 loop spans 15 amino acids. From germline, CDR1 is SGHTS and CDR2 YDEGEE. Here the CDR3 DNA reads TGTGCCAGCAGCCCACTGGGACAGGGGGACACTGAAGCTTTCTTT. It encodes CASSPLGQGDTEAFF.

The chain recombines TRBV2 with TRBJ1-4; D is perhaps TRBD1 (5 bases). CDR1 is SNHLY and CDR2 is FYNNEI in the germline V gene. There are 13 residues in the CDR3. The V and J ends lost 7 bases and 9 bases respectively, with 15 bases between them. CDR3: CASKAQGFKKLFF. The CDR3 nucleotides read TGTGCCAGCAAGGCCCAGGGATTTAAAAAACTGTTTTTT.

This CDR3 reads CASSTTGTGELFF. CDR3 nucleotides: TGTGCCAGCAGCACTACAGGGACCGGGGAGCTGTTTTTT. V gene TRBV7-3 combines with J gene TRBJ2-2; D is perhaps TRBD1 (6 bases). The V and J ends lost 5 bases and 5 bases respectively, with 9 bases between them. Per germline, CDR1 SGHTA and CDR2 FQGTGA. The CDR3 extends over 13 amino acids.

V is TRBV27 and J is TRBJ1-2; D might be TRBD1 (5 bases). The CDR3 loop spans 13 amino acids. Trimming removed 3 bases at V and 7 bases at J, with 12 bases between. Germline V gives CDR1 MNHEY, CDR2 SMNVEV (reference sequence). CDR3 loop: CASSFGGVRGYTF. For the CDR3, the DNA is TGTGCCAGCAGTTTTGGAGGGGTCCGTGGCTACACCTTC.

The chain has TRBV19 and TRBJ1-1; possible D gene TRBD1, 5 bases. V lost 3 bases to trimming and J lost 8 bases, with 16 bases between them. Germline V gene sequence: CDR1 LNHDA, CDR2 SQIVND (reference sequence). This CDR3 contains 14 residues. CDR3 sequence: CASSMRVKGHEAFF. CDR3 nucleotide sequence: TGTGCCAGTAGTATGAGGGTGAAGGGGCACGAAGCTTTCTTT.

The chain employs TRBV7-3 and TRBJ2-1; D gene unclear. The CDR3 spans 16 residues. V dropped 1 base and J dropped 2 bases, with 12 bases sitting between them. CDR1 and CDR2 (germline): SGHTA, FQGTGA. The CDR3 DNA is TGTGCCAGCAGCTTAAGCCCCTCGGTGGCCTACAATGAGCAGTTCTTC. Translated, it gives CASSLSPSVAYNEQFF.

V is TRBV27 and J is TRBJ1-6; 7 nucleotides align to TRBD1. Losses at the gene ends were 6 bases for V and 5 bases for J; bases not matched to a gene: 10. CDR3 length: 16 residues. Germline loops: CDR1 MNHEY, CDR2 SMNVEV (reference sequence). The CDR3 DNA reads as TGTGCCAGCAGAAACCTCTGGACAGGAAATAATTCACCCCTCCACTTT. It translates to CASRNLWTGNNSPLHF.

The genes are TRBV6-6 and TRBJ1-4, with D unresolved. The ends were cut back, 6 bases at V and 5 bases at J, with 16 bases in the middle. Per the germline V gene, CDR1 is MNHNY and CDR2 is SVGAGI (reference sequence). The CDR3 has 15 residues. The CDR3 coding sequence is TGTGCCAGCAGGGCTCCCGGGATCTACAATGAAAAACTGTTTTTT. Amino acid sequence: CASRAPGIYNEKLFF.

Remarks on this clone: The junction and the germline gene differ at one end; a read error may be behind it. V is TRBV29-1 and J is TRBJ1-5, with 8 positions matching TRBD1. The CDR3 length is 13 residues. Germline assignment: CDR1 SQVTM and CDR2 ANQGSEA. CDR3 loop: CSLDRGSNQPQHF. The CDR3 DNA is TGCAGCCTTGACAGGGGTAGCAATCAGCCCCAGCATTTT.

The CDR3 reads CASSRQGNSNQPQHF. The CDR3 DNA reads as TGTGCCAGCAGCCGCCAGGGCAATAGCAATCAGCCCCAGCATTTT. The J gene is TRBJ1-5, the V gene TRBV28; TRBD1 might be the D (5 bases). The germline V gene has CDR1 MDHEN and CDR2 SYDVKM. V was pared by 6 bases and J by 0 bases, with 12 bases between. The CDR3 contains 15 residues.

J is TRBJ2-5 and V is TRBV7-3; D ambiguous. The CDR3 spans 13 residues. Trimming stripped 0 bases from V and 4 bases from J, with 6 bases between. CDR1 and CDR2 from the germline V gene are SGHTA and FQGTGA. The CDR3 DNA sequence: TGTGCCAGCAGCTTAACAGGAGCAGAGACCCAGTACTTC. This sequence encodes CASSLTGAETQYF.

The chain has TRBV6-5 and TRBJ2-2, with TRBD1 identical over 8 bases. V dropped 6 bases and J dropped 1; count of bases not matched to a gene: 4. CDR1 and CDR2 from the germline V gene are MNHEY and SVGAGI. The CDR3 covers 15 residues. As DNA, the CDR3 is TGTGCCAGCAGCTTGGGACAGGTGAACACCGGGGAGCTGTTTTTT. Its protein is CASSLGQVNTGELFF.

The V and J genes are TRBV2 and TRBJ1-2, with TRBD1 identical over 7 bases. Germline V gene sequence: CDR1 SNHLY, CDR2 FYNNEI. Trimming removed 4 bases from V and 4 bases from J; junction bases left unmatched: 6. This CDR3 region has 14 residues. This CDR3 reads CASSGDRDGYGYTF. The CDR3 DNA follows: TGTGCCAGCAGTGGCGACAGGGACGGCTATGGCTACACCTTC.

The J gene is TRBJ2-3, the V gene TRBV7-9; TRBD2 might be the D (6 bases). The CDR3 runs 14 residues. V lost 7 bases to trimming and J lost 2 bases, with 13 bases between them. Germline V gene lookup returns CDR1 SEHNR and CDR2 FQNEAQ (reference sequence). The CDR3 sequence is CASTRGSNTDTQYF. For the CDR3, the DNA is TGTGCCAGCACCCGGGGGTCAAACACAGATACGCAGTATTTT.

CDR3 in amino acids: CASSPRDRDPNTEAFF. The CDR3 region has the DNA TGTGCCAGCAGCCCCCGGGACAGGGACCCGAACACTGAAGCTTTCTTT. The V gene is TRBV7-9, the J gene TRBJ1-1; 9 nucleotides line up with TRBD1. The CDR3 covers 16 residues. In germline, CDR1 is SEHNR, CDR2 FQNEAQ (reference sequence). V dropped 5 bases and J dropped 1; count of bases not matched to a gene: 8.

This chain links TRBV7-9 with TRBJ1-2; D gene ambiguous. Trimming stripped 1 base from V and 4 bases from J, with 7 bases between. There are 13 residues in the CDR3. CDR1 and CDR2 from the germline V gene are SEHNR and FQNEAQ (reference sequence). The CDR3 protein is CASSLGPIYGYTF. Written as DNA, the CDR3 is TGTGCCAGCAGCTTAGGACCAATCTATGGCTACACCTTC.

This CDR3 is CASSLIQAGNTIYF. CDR3 sequence (DNA): TGTGCCAGCAGCTTAATCCAGGCTGGAAACACCATATATTTT. The chain links TRBV11-2 to TRBJ1-3; D remains unclear. The CDR3 is 14 residues long. Germline loops: CDR1 SGHAT, CDR2 FQNNGV. The V and J ends lost 2 bases and 2 bases respectively, with 7 bases between them.

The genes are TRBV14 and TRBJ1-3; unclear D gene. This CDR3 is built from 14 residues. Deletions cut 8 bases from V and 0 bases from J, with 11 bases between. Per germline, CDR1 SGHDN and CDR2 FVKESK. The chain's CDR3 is CASGPGDSGNTIYF. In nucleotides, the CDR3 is TGTGCCAGCGGTCCTGGGGACTCTGGAAACACCATATATTTT.

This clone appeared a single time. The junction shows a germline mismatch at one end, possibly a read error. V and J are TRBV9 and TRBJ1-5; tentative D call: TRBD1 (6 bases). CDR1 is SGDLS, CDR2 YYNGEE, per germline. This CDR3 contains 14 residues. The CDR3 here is CARSGGGTSQPQHF. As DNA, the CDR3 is TGTGCCCGCAGCGGGGGGGGGACATCCCAGCCCCAGCATTTT.

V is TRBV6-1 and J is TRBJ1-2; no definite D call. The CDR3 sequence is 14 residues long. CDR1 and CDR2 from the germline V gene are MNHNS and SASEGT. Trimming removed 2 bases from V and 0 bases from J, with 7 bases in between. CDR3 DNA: TGTGCCAGCAGTGAAAGTGGGCCTAACTATGGCTACACCTTC. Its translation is CASSESGPNYGYTF.

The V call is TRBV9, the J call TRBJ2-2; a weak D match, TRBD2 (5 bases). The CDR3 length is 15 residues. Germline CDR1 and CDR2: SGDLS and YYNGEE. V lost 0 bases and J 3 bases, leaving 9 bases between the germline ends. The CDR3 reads CASSVAGVDTGELFF. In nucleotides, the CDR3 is TGTGCCAGCAGCGTAGCCGGGGTCGACACCGGGGAGCTGTTTTTT.

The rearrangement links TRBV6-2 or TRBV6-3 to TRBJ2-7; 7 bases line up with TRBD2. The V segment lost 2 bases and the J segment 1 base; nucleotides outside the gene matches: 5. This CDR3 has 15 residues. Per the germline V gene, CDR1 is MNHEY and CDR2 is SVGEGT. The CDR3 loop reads CASSYGRGGSYEQYF. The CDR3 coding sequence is TGTGCCAGCAGTTACGGGAGGGGCGGATCCTACGAGCAGTACTTC.